Listed here are 8 T cell receptor beta chains from one sample, sequenced in a study of T cell responses to AZD1222 COVID-19 vaccine. The table came from immunoSEQ multiplex PCR; TCRdb's copy has only in-frame clones and leaves some out. The sample consists of some 130,000 clones, approximately 95% of them appearing once. Material: peripheral blood, obtained 28 days after the second AZD1222 dose. Source of these receptors: an adult who received the AZD1222 COVID-19 vaccine.

The V gene is TRBV5-1, the J gene TRBJ1-3; 7 nucleotides match TRBD1. V dropped 4 bases and J dropped 3; count of bases not matched to a gene: 7. CDR3 length equals 15 residues. CDR1 is SGHRS and CDR2 is YFSETQ in the germline V gene. Here the CDR3 reads CASSDPRGGGNTIYF. The CDR3 nucleotides read TGCGCCAGCAGCGACCCCAGGGGGGGTGGAAACACCATATATTTT.

The chain uses TRBV28 and TRBJ2-3; tentative D call: TRBD1 (6 bases). The germline CDR1 and CDR2 sequences are MDHEN and SYDVKM. V was pared by 8 bases and J by 3 bases, with 12 bases between. CDR3 length: 13 residues. CDR3: CASGLTGTDTQYF. CDR3 DNA sequence: TGTGCCAGCGGATTAACAGGGACAGATACGCAGTATTTT.

The chain is built from TRBV4-1 and TRBJ1-5; 7 positions match TRBD1. The CDR3 has 16 residues. Germline trimming cut 4 bases from V and 2 bases from J; bases unmatched to any gene: 8. The germline CDR1 and CDR2 sequences are MGHRA and YSYEKL. DNA for the CDR3: TGCGCCAGCAGCCGAGAGAGCGGGACAGGCAATCAGCCCCAGCATTTT. This translates into CASSRESGTGNQPQHF.

The chain joins TRBV5-4 to TRBJ1-2; TRBD1 aligns across 9 bases. V shed 4 bases, J shed 5 bases, and the junction held 3 bases outside the gene matches. This CDR3 spans 13 amino acids. Looked up from germline, CDR1 is SGHNT and CDR2 is YYREEE (reference sequence). The CDR3 reads CASSTGGVYGYTF. In DNA form, the CDR3 reads TGTGCCAGCAGCACAGGGGGCGTTTATGGCTACACCTTC.

V is TRBV7-2 and J is TRBJ1-2; no clear D gene. This CDR3 contains 14 residues. CDR1 SGHTA and CDR2 FQGNSA come from the germline V gene. The germline V and J ends were trimmed by 4 bases and 3 bases, with 12 bases remaining between them. The CDR3 here is CASSSPVGDYGYTF. The CDR3 DNA follows: TGTGCCAGCAGCTCCCCGGTCGGGGACTATGGCTACACCTTC.

The chain carries TRBV4-1 and TRBJ1-2, with a possible D match to TRBD1 (6 bases). Trimming took 0 bases from V and 5 from J, leaving 10 bases between them. Looked up from germline, CDR1 is MGHRA and CDR2 is YSYEKL. The length of the CDR3 is 14 residues. The DNA for the CDR3 is TGCGCCAGCAGCCAAGAAGGCAGGGGATATGGCTACACCTTC. It encodes CASSQEGRGYGYTF.

V and J are TRBV29-1 and TRBJ2-2; maybe TRBD1 (6 bases). CDR1 is SQVTM and CDR2 is ANQGSEA in the germline V gene. The CDR3 covers 12 residues. Trimming took 4 bases from V and 6 from J, leaving 9 bases between them. CDR3 nucleotide sequence: TGCAGCGTTGCCCCAGGGGCCGGGGAGCTGTTTTTT. Protein product: CSVAPGAGELFF.

The V gene is TRBV30, the J gene TRBJ1-1, with unresolved D. The length of the CDR3 is 13 residues. Trimming removed 8 bases at V and 2 bases at J, with 15 bases between. CDR1 GTSNPN and CDR2 SVGIG come from the germline V gene (reference sequence). The CDR3 DNA follows: TGTGCCGGAATCTTGGGCTTAAACACTGAAGCTTTCTTT. Its protein product is CAGILGLNTEAFF.